This section outlines one TCR beta chain sequence together with its context. Its antigen is not known. V dropped 4 bases and J dropped 6 bases, with 16 bases sitting between them. CDR1 and CDR2 from the germline V gene are MDHEN and SYDVKM. This CDR3 region has 14 residues. The table came from immunoSEQ multiplex PCR; TCRdb's copy has only in-frame clones and leaves some out. Among around 2.3 million clones listed, approximately 94% were seen once. These data belong to a study of shared clonotypes between healthy human individuals. Study-wide context: Donors had three CD4 naive, three CD4 memory, two CD8 naive and one CD8 memory plate apiece.

Points from the study as a whole: Sampling covered nothing but blood. Tissue TCR repertoires likely differ from those found in blood. A few donors had roughly 5.2% of their naive CD4 clonotypes in common. It was anticipated that sequencing depth would influence how many clonotypes donors shared.

This chain joins TRBV28 and TRBJ2-7, with D perhaps assigned TRBD1 or TRBD2 (5 bases each). Sequencing input: naive CD4+ T cells sorted from blood. Subset meaning: CD45RA+ positively selected. The origin of this receptor is a man between 18 and 35 years old in good health. For the CDR3, the DNA is TGTGCCAGCAGTTCAGGGACCCTTAGTGGCGAGCAGTACTTC. It encodes CASSSGTLSGEQYF.